One sample yielded the 5 T cell receptor beta chains listed below, sequenced in a study of blood T cell repertoires in COVID-19. Profiled with immunoSEQ multiplex PCR; TCRdb holds only in-frame clones, not every one. The data hold about 9,000 clones, with approximately 83% observed a single time. The sequencing sample was made of peripheral blood. The receptors derive from a human donor in a cohort sampled during active COVID-19.

This chain links TRBV13 with TRBJ2-3; D perhaps matches TRBD2 (5 bases). V lost 5 bases, J lost 8 bases, and 14 bases lay in between. The CDR3 is made up of 13 amino acids. The germline CDR1 and CDR2 sequences are PRHDT and FYEKMQ (reference sequence). The CDR3 protein is CASSPWTSGTQYF. The CDR3 nucleotides are TGTGCCAGCAGCCCGTGGACTTCTGGTACGCAGTATTTT.

The chain recombines TRBV27 with TRBJ2-7, with 11 bases aligning to TRBD2. CDR3 length equals 14 residues. The V gene end was trimmed by 4 bases and the J gene end by 3 bases; junction bases not matched to a gene: 2. The germline gives CDR1 MNHEY, CDR2 SMNVEV (reference sequence). The chain's CDR3 is CASSSGTSGYEQYF. Here the CDR3 DNA reads TGTGCCAGCAGTTCCGGGACTAGCGGCTACGAGCAGTACTTC.

J is TRBJ2-7 and V is TRBV7-9; 12 nucleotides line up with TRBD2. The V segment lost 5 bases and the J segment 7 bases; nucleotides outside the gene matches: 9. The CDR3 has 15 residues. Germline V gene sequence: CDR1 SEHNR, CDR2 FQNEAQ (reference sequence). The CDR3 sequence is CASSTRLAGVQEQYF. The CDR3 region has the DNA TGTGCCAGCAGCACTCGACTAGCGGGAGTTCAAGAGCAGTACTTC.

The CDR3 loop is CASTVTGKGTEAFF. CDR3 sequence (DNA): TGTGCCAGCACCGTAACAGGGAAAGGGACTGAAGCTTTCTTT. J is TRBJ1-1 and V is TRBV6-6; maybe TRBD1 (6 bases). The V end was cut by 7 bases, the J end by 5 bases, with 17 bases between. This CDR3 is 14 amino acids long. Germline CDR1 reads MNHNY; CDR2 reads SVGAGI (reference sequence).

This clone is a singleton in its sample. The chain has TRBV7-2 and TRBJ2-1, with D tentatively TRBD2 (7 bases). Trimming removed 5 bases from V and 5 bases from J, with 16 bases in between. Germline CDR1 is SGHTA and CDR2 is FQGNSA. The CDR3 totals 15 residues. CDR3 residues: CASSVQGTTDNEQFF. CDR3 DNA sequence: TGTGCCAGCAGCGTCCAGGGGACTACCGACAATGAGCAGTTCTTC.